This entry lists 11 T cell receptor beta chains sequenced from one sample in a study of blood T cell repertoires in COVID-19. TCRdb's table, derived via immunoSEQ multiplex PCR, lists solely in-frame clones and lacks some. The data contain about 310,000 clones, 70% to 90% of them seen just once; the ten biggest clones take up about 2%. The specimen was PBMCs or T cells enriched from blood (not recorded which). These receptors originate from a man aged 25 to 40 who had recovered from COVID-19.

The rearrangement uses TRBV12-3 or TRBV12-4 and TRBJ2-1; 7 bases line up with TRBD1. The CDR3 extends over 13 amino acids. V lost 8 bases to trimming and J lost 2 bases; unmatched junction nucleotides: 3. CDR3 residues: CASDGQAYNEQFF. CDR3 bases: TGTGCCAGCGATGGACAGGCCTACAATGAGCAGTTCTTC.

The chain combines TRBV21-1 with TRBJ1-4; TRBD1, as called in the table, went unchecked against the DNA. TRBV21-1 is designated a pseudogene. The CDR3 spans 15 residues. Here the CDR3 reads CASTSGWGFNEKLFF. CDR3 coding DNA: TGTGCCAGCACCTCAGGTTGGGGCTTTAATGAAAAACTGTTTTTT.

V gene TRBV10-3 combines with J gene TRBJ1-1; D might be TRBD1 (5 bases). The CDR3 consists of 16 residues. Germline V gives CDR1 ENHRY, CDR2 SYGVKD. The V gene lost 3 bases and the J gene lost 3 bases, with 17 bases spanning the gap. CDR3 protein: CAISDARQPKDTEAFF. CDR3 in DNA: TGTGCCATCAGTGATGCCCGACAGCCCAAGGACACTGAAGCTTTCTTT.

The chain recombines TRBV19 with TRBJ1-5; D remains unclear. V was shortened by 7 bases and J by 6 bases, with 13 bases between the two germline ends. The germline gives CDR1 LNHDA, CDR2 SQIVND (reference sequence). The CDR3 is 13 residues long. The CDR3 sequence: CASIGRRSQPQHF. The CDR3 DNA sequence: TGTGCCAGTATAGGGAGACGCAGTCAGCCCCAGCATTTT.

V usage is TRBV3-1 (or the pseudogene TRBV3-2) and J usage is TRBJ1-1; weak D call: TRBD1 (6 bases). Per germline, CDR1 LGHDT and CDR2 YNNKEL (reference sequence). The germline V and J ends were trimmed by 3 bases and 2 bases, with 13 bases remaining between them. This CDR3 is built from 15 residues. Here the CDR3 DNA reads TGTGCCAGCAGCCATGGAGACAGGACTAACACTGAAGCTTTCTTT. Amino acid sequence: CASSHGDRTNTEAFF.

This rearrangement joins TRBV6-5 to TRBJ2-7, with D perhaps matching TRBD2 (6 bases). V lost 6 bases to trimming and J lost 3 bases, with 12 bases between them. The CDR3 covers 13 residues. Germline CDR1 and CDR2: MNHEY and SVGAGI. CDR3 region: CASSSKGLYEQYF. The CDR3 bases are TGTGCCAGCAGCTCCAAGGGACTCTACGAGCAGTACTTC.

This clone was counted once. The chain carries TRBV10-3 and TRBJ2-7, with D possibly matching TRBD2 (5 bases). This CDR3 has 11 residues. Germline values: CDR1 ENHRY, CDR2 SYGVKD. V shed 11 bases and J shed 4 bases, with 12 bases lying between them. CDR3 DNA: TGTGCCGTAGGTCCGGGGTACGAGCAGTACTTC. It encodes CAVGPGYEQYF.

A note on this clone: The same CDR3 arises from other DNA sequences in this sample as well. The chain links TRBV5-1 to TRBJ2-3, with TRBD2 identical over 16 bases. In germline, CDR1 is SGHRS, CDR2 YFSETQ. There are 17 residues in the CDR3. Germline trimming cut 4 bases from V and 3 bases from J; bases unmatched to any gene: 5. CDR3: CASSLGLAGGSTDTQYF. CDR3 bases: TGCGCCAGCAGCCTGGGACTAGCGGGGGGGAGTACAGATACGCAGTATTTT.

This chain joins TRBV4-2 and TRBJ2-6; no clear D. This CDR3 region has 16 residues. Germline V lookup: CDR1 LGHNA, CDR2 YNFKEQ. The germline V and J ends were trimmed by 0 bases and 0 bases, with 6 bases remaining between them. The chain's CDR3 is CASSQDTTSGANVLTF. For the CDR3, the DNA is TGTGCCAGCAGCCAAGACACAACCTCTGGGGCCAACGTCCTGACTTTC.

This clone was found a few times. The rearrangement uses TRBV11-2 and TRBJ1-2; D not resolved. This CDR3 has 17 amino acids. Germline V gene data show CDR1 as SGHAT and CDR2 as FQNNGV. V was cut by 4 bases and J by 3 bases, with 21 bases left in between. In nucleotides, the CDR3 is TGTGCCAGCAGCTCAGGAGGTTTTGTGTGGGATTACTATGGCTACACCTTC. Encoded protein: CASSSGGFVWDYYGYTF.

CDR3 residues: CASSLGQGEKLFF. CDR3 nucleotides: TGTGCCAGCAGTTTAGGACAGGGTGAAAAACTGTTTTTT. The chain has TRBV12-3 or TRBV12-4 and TRBJ1-4, with 7 bases lining up with TRBD1. V lost 1 base, J lost 7 bases, and 0 bases stayed unmatched. This CDR3 comprises 13 residues.